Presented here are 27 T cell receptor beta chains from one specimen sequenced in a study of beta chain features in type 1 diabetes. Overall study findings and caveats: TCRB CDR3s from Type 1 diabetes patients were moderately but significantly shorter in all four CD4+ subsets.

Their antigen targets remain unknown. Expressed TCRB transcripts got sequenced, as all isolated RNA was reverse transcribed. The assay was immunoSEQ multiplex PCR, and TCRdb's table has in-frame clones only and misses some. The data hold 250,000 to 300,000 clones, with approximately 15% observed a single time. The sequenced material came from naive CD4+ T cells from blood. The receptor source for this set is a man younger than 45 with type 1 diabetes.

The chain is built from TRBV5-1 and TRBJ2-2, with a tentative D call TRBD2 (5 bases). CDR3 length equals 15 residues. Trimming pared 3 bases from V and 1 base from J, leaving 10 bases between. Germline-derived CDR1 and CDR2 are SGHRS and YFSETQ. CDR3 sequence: CASSSGLGNTGELFF. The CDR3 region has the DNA TGCGCCAGCAGCTCCGGACTTGGGAACACCGGGGAGCTGTTTTTT.

CDR3 protein: CASSAGTSGRYEQYF. CDR3 in DNA: TGTGCCAGCAGCGCCGGGACTAGCGGGAGGTACGAGCAGTACTTC. This chain joins TRBV5-4 and TRBJ2-7, with TRBD2 identical over 15 bases. The V segment lost 4 bases and the J segment 4 bases; nucleotides outside the gene matches: 3. Germline V CDR1 and CDR2: SGHNT, YYREEE (reference sequence). The CDR3 is 15 residues long.

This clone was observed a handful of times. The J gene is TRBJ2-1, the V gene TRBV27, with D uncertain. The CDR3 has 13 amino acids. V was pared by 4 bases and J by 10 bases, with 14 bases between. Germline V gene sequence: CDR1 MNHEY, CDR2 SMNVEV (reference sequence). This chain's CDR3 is CASSYGRAGEQFF. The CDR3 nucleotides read TGTGCCAGCAGTTACGGTCGAGCAGGAGAGCAGTTCTTC.

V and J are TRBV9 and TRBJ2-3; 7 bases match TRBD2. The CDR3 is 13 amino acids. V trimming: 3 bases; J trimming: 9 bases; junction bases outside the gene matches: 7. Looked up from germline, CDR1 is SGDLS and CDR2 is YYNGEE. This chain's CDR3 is CASSAAKGGTQYF. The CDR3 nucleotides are TGTGCCAGCAGCGCAGCTAAGGGAGGGACGCAGTATTTT.

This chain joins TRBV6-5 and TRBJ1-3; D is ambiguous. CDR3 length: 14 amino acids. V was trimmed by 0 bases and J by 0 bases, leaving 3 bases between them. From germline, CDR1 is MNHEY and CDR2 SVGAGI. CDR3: CASSYSHSGNTIYF. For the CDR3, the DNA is TGTGCCAGCAGTTACTCACACTCTGGAAACACCATATATTTT.

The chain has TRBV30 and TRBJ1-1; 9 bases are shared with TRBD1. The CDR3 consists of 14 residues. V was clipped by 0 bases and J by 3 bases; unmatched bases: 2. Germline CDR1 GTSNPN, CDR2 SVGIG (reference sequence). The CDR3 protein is CAWSVGQGYTEAFF. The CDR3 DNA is TGTGCCTGGAGTGTAGGACAGGGGTACACTGAAGCTTTCTTT.

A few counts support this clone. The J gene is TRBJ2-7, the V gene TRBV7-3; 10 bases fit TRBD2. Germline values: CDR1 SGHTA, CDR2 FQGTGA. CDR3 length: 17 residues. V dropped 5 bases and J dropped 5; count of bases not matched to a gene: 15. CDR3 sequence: CASSPYGSGSGRNEQYF. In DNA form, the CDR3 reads TGTGCCAGCAGCCCATACGGATCGGGTAGCGGGAGGAACGAGCAGTACTTC.

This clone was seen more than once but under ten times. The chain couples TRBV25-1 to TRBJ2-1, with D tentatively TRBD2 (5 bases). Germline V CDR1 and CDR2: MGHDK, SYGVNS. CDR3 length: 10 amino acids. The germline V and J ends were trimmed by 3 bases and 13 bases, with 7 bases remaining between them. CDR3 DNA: TGTGCCAGCAGTGACCTAGCACAGTTCTTC. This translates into CASSDLAQFF.

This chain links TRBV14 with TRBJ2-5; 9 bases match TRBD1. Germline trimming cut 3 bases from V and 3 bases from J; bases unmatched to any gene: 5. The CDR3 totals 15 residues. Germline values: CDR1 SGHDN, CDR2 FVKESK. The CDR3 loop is CASSQADRGKETQYF. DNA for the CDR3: TGTGCCAGCAGCCAGGCTGACAGGGGGAAAGAGACCCAGTACTTC.

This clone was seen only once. The chain's CDR3 is CASSISGGDYGYTF. CDR3 sequence (DNA): TGTGCCAGTAGTATATCGGGGGGCGACTATGGCTACACCTTC. V and J are TRBV19 and TRBJ1-2; D might be TRBD1 (6 bases). V gave up 2 bases and J gave up 3 bases, with 10 bases separating them. Germline-derived CDR1 and CDR2 are LNHDA and SQIVND (reference sequence). The CDR3 runs 14 residues.

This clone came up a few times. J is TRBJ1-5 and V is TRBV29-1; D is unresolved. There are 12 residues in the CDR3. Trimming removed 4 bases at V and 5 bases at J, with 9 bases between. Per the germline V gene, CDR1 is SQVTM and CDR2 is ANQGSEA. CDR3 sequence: CSVGEEDQPQHF. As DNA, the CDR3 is TGCAGCGTTGGTGAGGAAGATCAGCCCCAGCATTTT.

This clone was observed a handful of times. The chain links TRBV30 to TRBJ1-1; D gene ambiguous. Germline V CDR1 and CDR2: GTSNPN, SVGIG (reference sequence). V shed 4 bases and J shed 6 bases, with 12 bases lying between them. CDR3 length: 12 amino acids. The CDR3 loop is CAWTQGSSEAFF. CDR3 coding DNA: TGTGCCTGGACCCAAGGGAGCTCTGAAGCTTTCTTT.

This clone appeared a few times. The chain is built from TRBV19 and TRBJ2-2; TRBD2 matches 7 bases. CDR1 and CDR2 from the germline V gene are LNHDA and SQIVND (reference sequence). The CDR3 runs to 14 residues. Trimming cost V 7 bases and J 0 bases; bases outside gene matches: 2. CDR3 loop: CASTGGSNTGELFF. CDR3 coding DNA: TGTGCCAGTACGGGGGGATCGAACACCGGGGAGCTGTTTTTT.

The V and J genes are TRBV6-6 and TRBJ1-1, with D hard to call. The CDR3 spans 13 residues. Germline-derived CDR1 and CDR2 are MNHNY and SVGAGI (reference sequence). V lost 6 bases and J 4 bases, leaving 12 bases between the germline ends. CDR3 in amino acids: CASRPNSGTEAFF. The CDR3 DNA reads TGTGCCAGCAGACCCAACTCGGGCACTGAAGCTTTCTTT.

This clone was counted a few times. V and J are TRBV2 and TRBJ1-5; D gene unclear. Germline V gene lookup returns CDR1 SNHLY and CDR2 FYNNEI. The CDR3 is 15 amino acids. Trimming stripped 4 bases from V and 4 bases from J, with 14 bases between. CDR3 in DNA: TGTGCCAGCAGTGGAGGTATCACGGGTAATCAGCCCCAGCATTTT. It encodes CASSGGITGNQPQHF.

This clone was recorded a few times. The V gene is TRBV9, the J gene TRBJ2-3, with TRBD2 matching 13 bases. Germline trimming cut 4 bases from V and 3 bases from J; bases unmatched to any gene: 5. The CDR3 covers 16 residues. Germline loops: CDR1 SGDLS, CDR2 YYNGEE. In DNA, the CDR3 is TGTGCCAGCAGCCTCCGACTAGCGGGAGGTACAGATACGCAGTATTTT. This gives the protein CASSLRLAGGTDTQYF.

The CDR3 here is CASTETSGRAKNIQYF. CDR3 nucleotides: TGTGCCAGCACGGAGACTAGCGGGAGAGCCAAAAACATTCAGTACTTC. V gene TRBV28 combines with J gene TRBJ2-4, with 12 bases matching TRBD2. Germline loops: CDR1 MDHEN, CDR2 SYDVKM. J lost 0 bases, V lost 7 bases, and 4 bases had no gene match. The CDR3 contains 16 residues.

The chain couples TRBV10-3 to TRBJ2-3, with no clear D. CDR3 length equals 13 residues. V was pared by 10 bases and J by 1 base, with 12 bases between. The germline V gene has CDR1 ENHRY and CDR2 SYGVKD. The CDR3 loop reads CATLTAGTDTQYF. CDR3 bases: TGTGCCACCCTCACCGCGGGCACAGATACGCAGTATTTT.

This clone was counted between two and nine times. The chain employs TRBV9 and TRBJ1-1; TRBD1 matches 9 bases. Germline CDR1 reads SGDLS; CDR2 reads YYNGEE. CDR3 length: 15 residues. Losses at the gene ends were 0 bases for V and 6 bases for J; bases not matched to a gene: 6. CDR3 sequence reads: CASSVDPGTGSEAFF. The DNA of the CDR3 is TGTGCCAGCAGCGTAGATCCGGGGACAGGGTCTGAAGCTTTCTTT.

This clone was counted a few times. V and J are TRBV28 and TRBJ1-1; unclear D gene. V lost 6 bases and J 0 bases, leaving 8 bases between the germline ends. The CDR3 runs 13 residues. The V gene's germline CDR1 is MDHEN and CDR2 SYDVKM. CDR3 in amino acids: CASRSPMNTEAFF. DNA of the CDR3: TGTGCCAGCAGGAGTCCCATGAACACTGAAGCTTTCTTT.

CDR3 nucleotides: TGTGCCATCAGCCCAGTGGTAGCGGGAGAAGAGACCCAGTACTTC. This gives the protein CAISPVVAGEETQYF. The chain couples TRBV10-3 to TRBJ2-5; 9 nucleotides align to TRBD2. The CDR3 runs to 15 residues. Germline values: CDR1 ENHRY, CDR2 SYGVKD. Trimming removed 6 bases from V and 3 bases from J; junction bases left unmatched: 8.

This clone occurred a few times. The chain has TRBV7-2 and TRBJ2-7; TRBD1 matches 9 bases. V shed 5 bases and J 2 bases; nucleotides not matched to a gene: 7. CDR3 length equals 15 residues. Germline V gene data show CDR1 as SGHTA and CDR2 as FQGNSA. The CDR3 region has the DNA TGTGCCAGCAGCATGGGGGACAGGGTGGCCTACGAGCAGTACTTC. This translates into CASSMGDRVAYEQYF. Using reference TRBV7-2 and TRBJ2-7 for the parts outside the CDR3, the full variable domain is GAGVSQSPSNKVTEKGKDVELRCDPISGHTALYWYRQSLGQGLEFLIYFQGNSAPDKSGLPSDRFSAERTGGSVSTLTIQRTQQEDSAVYLCASSMGDRVAYEQYFGPGTRLTVT.

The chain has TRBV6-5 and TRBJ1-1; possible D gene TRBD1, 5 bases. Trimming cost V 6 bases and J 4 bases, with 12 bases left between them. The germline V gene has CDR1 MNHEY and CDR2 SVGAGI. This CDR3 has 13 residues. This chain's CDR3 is CASSEGRGTEAFF. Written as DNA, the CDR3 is TGTGCCAGCAGCGAGGGGAGGGGCACTGAAGCTTTCTTT.

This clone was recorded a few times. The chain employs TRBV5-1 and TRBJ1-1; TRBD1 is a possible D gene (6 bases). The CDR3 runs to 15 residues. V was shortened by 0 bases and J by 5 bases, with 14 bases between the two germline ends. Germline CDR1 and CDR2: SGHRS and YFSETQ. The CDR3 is CASSLEGLQGTEAFF. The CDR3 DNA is TGCGCCAGCAGCTTGGAGGGGCTCCAGGGGACTGAAGCTTTCTTT.

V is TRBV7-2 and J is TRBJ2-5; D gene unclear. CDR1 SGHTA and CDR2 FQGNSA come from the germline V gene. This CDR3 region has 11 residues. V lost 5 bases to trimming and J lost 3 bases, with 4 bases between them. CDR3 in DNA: TGTGCCAGCAGCGTCAAAGAGACCCAGTACTTC. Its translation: CASSVKETQYF. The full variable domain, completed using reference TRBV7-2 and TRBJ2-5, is GAGVSQSPSNKVTEKGKDVELRCDPISGHTALYWYRQSLGQGLEFLIYFQGNSAPDKSGLPSDRFSAERTGGSVSTLTIQRTQQEDSAVYLCASSVKETQYFGPGTRLLVL.

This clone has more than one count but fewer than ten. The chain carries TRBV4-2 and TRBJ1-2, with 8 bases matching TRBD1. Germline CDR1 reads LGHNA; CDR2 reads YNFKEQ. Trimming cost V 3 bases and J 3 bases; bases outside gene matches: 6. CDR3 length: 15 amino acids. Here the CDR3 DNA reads TGTGCCAGCAGCCAGGACCAGACAGGGGACTATGGCTACACCTTC. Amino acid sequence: CASSQDQTGDYGYTF.

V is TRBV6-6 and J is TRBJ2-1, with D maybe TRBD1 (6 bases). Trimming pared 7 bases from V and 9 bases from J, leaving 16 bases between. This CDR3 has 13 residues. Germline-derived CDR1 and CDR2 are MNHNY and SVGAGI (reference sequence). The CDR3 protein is CASNQRGRSEQFF. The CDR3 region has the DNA TGTGCCAGCAACCAAAGGGGGAGAAGTGAGCAGTTCTTC.